This record covers a single TCR beta chain. Which antigen it targets is not known. No base quality information exists; no much larger clone differs at one position. These data originate in a study of cytotoxic CD8 clonotypes in ibrutinib-treated CLL (dated by TCRdb to the early 2020s). Background for the entire study: The cohort included roughly 15 treatment-naive and 11 relapsed/refractory patients; some 18 were IGHV unmutated. Responses were partial in some 24 patients and complete in 2; after median about 5.5 years follow-up, around 15 stayed in remission and about twelve progressed. Response samples were taken after a median of 12 months on treatment, ranging from about 6 to 40 months. On average, each sample yielded approximately 250,000 productive templates and tens of thousands of productive rearrangements. Longitudinal samples were obtainable from 26 of the 86 participants in the trial. Cryopreserved peripheral blood mononuclear cells were obtained prior to treatment, at the time of response, and at either disease progression or sustained remission. Every remission and progressive disease sample was obtained while ibrutinib was still being received by the patients. Study-wide conclusions, independent of this receptor: An increase in clonality was observed at ibrutinib response, with clonality remaining stable during sustained remission and falling back toward baseline at progression. Public clonotypes were found to be uncommon and were observed to contract or remain stable during treatment; the increase in clonality was shown to reflect expansion of private clonotypes at ibrutinib response. Baseline clonality exceeded that of age-matched healthy donors and correlated strongly with circulating CD8+ T-cell counts. Lymph node repertoires were not examined, and the timing of sampling was not matched between patients in sustained remission and those whose disease progressed.

The time point label for this specimen denotes: approximately 11 months on ibrutinib. For TCR beta library preparation, around 1.9 micrograms of genomic DNA were extracted from the cryopreserved PBMCs. Longitudinal blood samples from CLL patients on ibrutinib monotherapy were analyzed using high-throughput TCR beta sequencing. The patients took part in an open-label, single-center phase 2 trial of ibrutinib monotherapy. A MiSeq instrument was used for deep resolution sequencing, which targeted depths ranging from 1 in 1 million up to 1 in 200,000 T cells, with coverage averaging 10x for each clonotype. The immunoSEQ hsTCRB Kit was used to generate TCR beta libraries. Per the authors' processing: ImmunoSEQ Data Assistant and ImmunoSEQ Analyzer were used for data analysis, and V, D and J genes were assigned according to IMGT definitions. Clonality, which ranges from 0 to 1, was calculated by subtracting the normalized Shannon entropy of productive rearrangement frequencies from one. Public clonotype analysis was restricted to overrepresented clonotypes comprising at least 0.05% of each patient's repertoire. Approximately 12 age-matched healthy donor repertoires from immuneACCESS were used as controls for clonality. TCRdb took over this immuneACCESS table, retaining in-frame rearrangements with V and J assigned. Such tables are incomplete; in checked studies, under half of the missing clones stem from an unresolved V gene, and the remainder is unexplained. The DNA was the basis for D and trimming; V, J and clone size are from that table. In this sample the table shows around 97,000 clones, about 78% of which occur a single time. The ten largest clones take up around 30% of the sample.

Looking up the germline V gene yields CDR1 SGDLS and CDR2 YYNGEE. V is trimmed back by 3 bases and J by 4 bases, and the junction contains 7 bases that no gene match accounts for. The CDR3 runs 17 residues from the cysteine to the phenylalanine. Just CDR3 DNA is preserved here, 51 bases in frame from base 1. The sample consisted of PBMCs, taken after 12 months of ibrutinib treatment. The receptor comes from a human donor with chronic lymphocytic leukemia. The V gene is TRBV9 and the J gene is TRBJ2-5, with 15 middle bases fitting TRBD2. For the CDR3, the sequence is CASSGGLAGGSAETQYF. The sequenced DNA: TGTGCCAGCAGCGGAGGACTAGCGGGGGGGTCAGCAGAGACCCAGTACTTC.